A single sample is the source of the 27 T cell receptor beta chains below, sequenced in a study of OX40 agonist ivuxolimab in advanced cancers. Repertoires were generated with immunoSEQ multiplex PCR, while TCRdb's copy carries only in-frame clones and drops some. The sample carries fewer than 30,000 clones, around 80% recorded once. The starting material was CD4+ or CD8+ T cells sorted from blood, obtained in a trial of the OX40 agonist ivuxolimab. Source of these receptors: an adult with an advanced solid tumor such as melanoma, head and neck, liver or kidney cancer.

The chain recombines TRBV5-4 with TRBJ2-7, with D maybe TRBD1 (6 bases). The CDR3 contains 14 residues. Looked up from germline, CDR1 is SGHNT and CDR2 is YYREEE (reference sequence). V was trimmed by 1 base and J by 5 bases, leaving 13 bases between them. The CDR3 bases are TGTGCCAGCAGCTTGACAGGGTTTCTGGACGAGCAGTACTTC. Protein product: CASSLTGFLDEQYF.

The chain carries TRBV13 and TRBJ2-7; 11 bases agree with TRBD1. This CDR3 region has 15 residues. Germline-derived CDR1 and CDR2 are PRHDT and FYEKMQ (reference sequence). With V trimmed by 5 bases and J by 4 bases, 7 bases remained unmatched. The CDR3 reads CASSELGTGGYEQYF. Written as DNA, the CDR3 is TGTGCCAGCAGCGAACTCGGGACAGGGGGTTACGAGCAGTACTTC.

To note about this clone: Other nucleotide sequences in the sample specify the same CDR3. The chain recombines TRBV27 with TRBJ1-4; D ambiguous. Per the germline V gene, CDR1 is MNHEY and CDR2 is SMNVEV (reference sequence). This CDR3 is 13 amino acids long. V was pared by 4 bases and J by 7 bases, with 10 bases between. CDR3 in DNA: TGTGCCAGCAGTTCGGAGGGAGGTGAAAAACTGTTTTTT. Protein product: CASSSEGGEKLFF. The variable domain in full, completed from reference TRBV27 and TRBJ1-4, reads EAQVTQNPRYLITVTGKKLTVTCSQNMNHEYMSWYRQDPGLGLRQIYYSMNVEVTDKGDVPEGYKVSRKEKRNFPLILESPSPNQTSLYFCASSSEGGEKLFFGSGTQLSVL.

The V gene is TRBV7-9, the J gene TRBJ2-7; 7 nucleotides align to TRBD1. CDR3 length: 15 amino acids. Losses at the gene ends were 0 bases for V and 6 bases for J; bases not matched to a gene: 8. Germline V gene data show CDR1 as SEHNR and CDR2 as FQNEAQ (reference sequence). The CDR3 spells CASSLASTGTVEQYF. CDR3 nucleotide sequence: TGTGCCAGCAGCTTAGCTTCGACCGGGACAGTCGAGCAGTACTTC.

The V gene is TRBV16, the J gene TRBJ1-2; a weak D match, TRBD1 (5 bases). The CDR3 is 11 residues long. CDR1 is KGHSY, CDR2 FQNENV, per germline. Trimming took 7 bases from V and 10 from J, leaving 13 bases between them. The DNA of the CDR3 is TGTGCCAGCACCCTGGGGGACCTCTACACCTTC. Translated: CASTLGDLYTF.

This clone occurred once. The chain uses TRBV6-5 and TRBJ1-5, with D maybe TRBD1 (6 bases). The CDR3 consists of 13 residues. Germline V lookup: CDR1 MNHEY, CDR2 SVGAGI. With 5 bases removed from V and 5 bases from J, the gap between germline ends came to 10 bases. The CDR3 protein is CASSRGEDQPQHF. The CDR3 nucleotides are TGTGCCAGCAGTAGGGGGGAGGATCAGCCCCAGCATTTT.

V usage is TRBV6-5 and J usage is TRBJ1-2, with TRBD1 matching 8 bases. CDR3 length equals 14 residues. J was trimmed by 6 bases and V by 5 bases; bases with no gene match: 8. The germline CDR1 and CDR2 sequences are MNHEY and SVGAGI. The CDR3 sequence is CASSKQGGSDGYTF. The CDR3, as DNA: TGTGCCAGCAGTAAACAGGGGGGCTCGGATGGCTACACCTTC.

This clone appeared a few times. This rearrangement joins TRBV27 to TRBJ2-6; either TRBD1 or TRBD2 may supply D (5 bases each). From germline, CDR1 is MNHEY and CDR2 SMNVEV (reference sequence). The CDR3 is 18 residues long. Trimming took 5 bases from V and 2 from J, leaving 19 bases between them. This CDR3 reads CASSRVGVGEPGANVLTF. CDR3 DNA sequence: TGTGCCAGCAGTCGAGTGGGGGTCGGGGAACCTGGGGCCAACGTCCTGACTTTC.

The V and J genes are TRBV11-3 and TRBJ2-7; 8 bases match TRBD2. Unmatched junction bases numbered 6, after V lost 3 bases and J lost 2 bases. The CDR3 runs 15 residues. Germline V gene lookup returns CDR1 SGHNT and CDR2 YENEEA. The CDR3 loop reads CASSLTSAAPYEQYF. The CDR3 region has the DNA TGTGCCAGCAGCTTGACTAGCGCAGCACCCTACGAGCAGTACTTC. The full variable domain, with the rest looked up from reference TRBV11-3 and TRBJ2-7, is EAGVVQSPRYKIIEKKQPVAFWCNPISGHNTLYWYLQNLGQGPELLIRYENEEAVDDSQLPKDRFSAERLKGVDSTLKIQPAELGDSAVYLCASSLTSAAPYEQYFGPGTRLTVT.

The chain links TRBV7-9 to TRBJ2-1, with 8 bases fitting TRBD2. V was pared by 7 bases and J by 10 bases, with 12 bases of the junction left unmatched. The CDR3 is made up of 14 amino acids. Germline CDR1 SEHNR, CDR2 FQNEAQ (reference sequence). The CDR3 loop is CASTRFGLASEQFF. DNA of the CDR3: TGTGCCAGCACCCGATTTGGACTAGCAAGCGAGCAGTTCTTC.

This clone is deemed medium-sized. The chain recombines TRBV7-9 with TRBJ2-5, with D hard to call. In germline, CDR1 is SEHNR, CDR2 FQNEAQ (reference sequence). This CDR3 is 14 amino acids long. V was shortened by 5 bases and J by 5 bases, with 15 bases between the two germline ends. For the CDR3, the DNA is TGTGCCAGCAGCCCCACCGAGATGGGGGAGACCCAGTACTTC. It translates to CASSPTEMGETQYF.

The rearrangement joins TRBV7-3 to TRBJ2-3; 7 bases agree with TRBD2. The junction had 5 bases not matched to a gene; V was cut back by 5 bases and J by 0 bases. The germline V gene encodes CDR1 SGHTA and CDR2 FQGTGA. The CDR3 runs 15 residues. As DNA, the CDR3 is TGTGCCAGCAGCCCCCCCGGGGGGAGCACAGATACGCAGTATTTT. Translating it yields CASSPPGGSTDTQYF. The full variable domain, completed using reference TRBV7-3 and TRBJ2-3, is GAGVSQTPSNKVTEKGKYVELRCDPISGHTALYWYRQSLGQGPEFLIYFQGTGAADDSGLPNDRFFAVRPEGSVSTLKIQRTERGDSAVYLCASSPPGGSTDTQYFGPGTRLTVL.

This clone has only a few counts. The V gene is TRBV7-6, the J gene TRBJ2-5, with 7 positions matching TRBD2. Germline-derived CDR1 and CDR2 are SGHVS and FNYEAQ. This CDR3 is built from 14 residues. V was clipped by 5 bases and J by 2 bases; unmatched bases: 5. The CDR3 is CASSHGRGQETQYF. CDR3 in DNA: TGTGCCAGCAGCCATGGGAGGGGACAAGAGACCCAGTACTTC. Full variable domain (remainder filled in from reference TRBV7-6 and TRBJ2-5): GAGVSQSPRYKVTKRGQDVALRCDPISGHVSLYWYRQALGQGPEFLTYFNYEAQQDKSGLPNDRFSAERPEGSISTLTIQRTEQRDSAMYRCASSHGRGQETQYFGPGTRLLVL.

Note on this clone: Distinct nucleotide sequences in the sample also encode this CDR3. The rearrangement joins TRBV4-2 to TRBJ2-7; D is perhaps TRBD1 (5 bases). This CDR3 comprises 12 residues. Germline V CDR1 and CDR2: LGHNA, YNFKEQ. The germline V and J ends were trimmed by 0 bases and 6 bases, with 6 bases remaining between them. The CDR3 nucleotides read TGTGCCAGCAGCCAAGAAGGGGCCGAGCAGTACTTC. Translation: CASSQEGAEQYF.

This chain joins TRBV4-2 and TRBJ1-5; 9 bases fit TRBD1. CDR3 length: 16 amino acids. Germline V lookup: CDR1 LGHNA, CDR2 YNFKEQ. V dropped 3 bases and J dropped 1; count of bases not matched to a gene: 4. The DNA for the CDR3 is TGTGCCAGCAGCCATGAGGGACAGGGAAGCAATCAGCCCCAGCATTTT. Protein product: CASSHEGQGSNQPQHF.

The genes are TRBV6-6 and TRBJ2-7, with 9 positions matching TRBD2. The V gene end was trimmed by 2 bases and the J gene end by 3 bases; junction bases not matched to a gene: 2. In germline, CDR1 is MNHNY, CDR2 SVGAGI (reference sequence). CDR3 size: 14 residues. DNA for the CDR3: TGTGCCAGCAGTTACGCTAGCGGGGACTACGAGCAGTACTTC. Translating gives CASSYASGDYEQYF.

V and J are TRBV27 and TRBJ1-2; D perhaps matches TRBD1 (6 bases). Trimming cost V 1 base and J 4 bases, with 10 bases left between them. The length of the CDR3 is 14 residues. The germline V gene encodes CDR1 MNHEY and CDR2 SMNVEV (reference sequence). CDR3 residues: CASSLLQGGYGYTF. In DNA, the CDR3 is TGTGCCAGCAGTTTATTACAGGGCGGCTATGGCTACACCTTC.

The chain is built from TRBV27 and TRBJ2-7; D call uncertain. From germline, CDR1 is MNHEY and CDR2 SMNVEV (reference sequence). Trimming pared 2 bases from V and 6 bases from J, leaving 5 bases between. The CDR3 is made up of 11 amino acids. The CDR3 here is CASSLGVEQYF. CDR3 sequence (DNA): TGTGCCAGCAGTTTAGGAGTCGAGCAGTACTTC.

V and J are TRBV27 and TRBJ2-1; the match to TRBD2 covers 13 bases. The CDR3 consists of 16 residues. Per the germline V gene, CDR1 is MNHEY and CDR2 is SMNVEV (reference sequence). The J segment lost 6 bases and the V segment lost 2 bases, leaving 4 bases of the junction unmatched. The CDR3 reads CASSLATSGGSNEQFF. CDR3 nucleotides: TGTGCCAGCAGTTTAGCGACTAGCGGGGGGTCCAATGAGCAGTTCTTC.

This chain links TRBV7-9 with TRBJ2-5; possibly TRBD1 for D (5 bases). The J call is doubtful: the DNA matches TRBJ2-7 better. Germline assignment: CDR1 SEHNR and CDR2 FQNEAQ (reference sequence). The CDR3 is made up of 15 amino acids. For the CDR3, the DNA is TGTGCCAGCAGCTTACCCAGGGTAAATTCCCACGAGCAGTACTTC. It specifies CASSLPRVNSHEQYF.

The rearrangement links TRBV19 to TRBJ2-6; D is ambiguous. The CDR3 contains 15 residues. Trimming cost V 3 bases and J 1 base, with 7 bases left between them. Germline values: CDR1 LNHDA, CDR2 SQIVND (reference sequence). The CDR3 here is CASSISLSGANVLTF. CDR3 in DNA: TGTGCCAGTAGTATCAGCCTGTCTGGGGCCAACGTCCTGACTTTC.

A single count supports this clone. J is TRBJ2-7 and V is TRBV19; 10 nucleotides line up with TRBD2. Germline CDR1 and CDR2: LNHDA and SQIVND (reference sequence). The CDR3 runs to 15 residues. J gave up 0 bases and V 6 bases, and 5 bases lay outside the gene matches. DNA of the CDR3: TGTGCCAGTAGAGCTAGCGGGGGTAGCTCCTACGAGCAGTACTTC. Its translation is CASRASGGSSYEQYF.

This clone was seen just once. The chain carries TRBV9 and TRBJ2-3, with 10 bases identical to TRBD1. The CDR3 is 17 residues long. Per the germline V gene, CDR1 is SGDLS and CDR2 is YYNGEE. With V trimmed by 4 bases and J by 2 bases, 10 bases remained unmatched. The CDR3 nucleotides are TGTGCCAGCAGCACCTCCTCCGGGACAGGGGCCACAGATACGCAGTATTTT. Protein product: CASSTSSGTGATDTQYF.

The gene calls are TRBV11-2 and TRBJ2-1; 7 nucleotides match TRBD1. The CDR3 has 13 amino acids. Germline CDR1 reads SGHAT; CDR2 reads FQNNGV. Trimming at V came to 0 bases and at J to 16 bases, leaving 9 bases not matched to a gene. As DNA, the CDR3 is TGTGCCAGCAGCTTAGAGCCTACAGGGGATCAATTCTTC. Translation gives CASSLEPTGDQFF.

The gene calls are TRBV6-6 and TRBJ1-5; D is unclear. CDR1 is MNHNY and CDR2 is SVGAGI in the germline V gene (reference sequence). The CDR3 runs 14 residues. V was clipped by 6 bases and J by 7 bases, with 16 bases between them. The CDR3 protein is CASSLGPVDQPQHF. The CDR3 DNA reads as TGTGCCAGCAGCCTCGGCCCGGTAGACCAGCCCCAGCATTTT.

The genes are TRBV11-2 and TRBJ2-1, with TRBD1 matching over 9 bases. The germline V gene encodes CDR1 SGHAT and CDR2 FQNNGV. This CDR3 has 16 amino acids. The junction had 7 bases not matched to a gene; V was cut back by 0 bases and J by 7 bases. CDR3 sequence: CASSLEATGGWNEQFF. The DNA of the CDR3 is TGTGCCAGCAGCTTAGAGGCGACAGGGGGTTGGAATGAGCAGTTCTTC.

By share, this clone ranks as medium-sized. The chain joins TRBV9 to TRBJ1-2; D possibly corresponds to TRBD1 (6 bases). The germline V gene encodes CDR1 SGDLS and CDR2 YYNGEE. V lost 0 bases, J lost 5 bases, and 11 bases lay in between. The CDR3 is made up of 14 amino acids. CDR3 DNA: TGTGCCAGCAGCGTAGCGACGGGGGCGTATGGCTACACCTTC. Its translation is CASSVATGAYGYTF.